The 22 T cell receptor beta chains below were found in one sample sequenced in a study of shared clonotypes between healthy human individuals. TCRdb's table, derived via immunoSEQ multiplex PCR, lists solely in-frame clones and lacks some. The table has 550,000 to 850,000 clones, approximately 72% seen once. The sample taken for sequencing was memory CD4+ T cells sorted from blood. The subset denotes: CD45RA-negative fraction. These receptors were taken from a woman in her 30s in good health.

V gene TRBV6-1 combines with J gene TRBJ1-1; tentative D call: TRBD1 (5 bases). Germline V gene data show CDR1 as MNHNS and CDR2 as SASEGT. V was clipped by 5 bases and J by 1 base, with 8 bases between them. The CDR3 length is 13 residues. In nucleotides, the CDR3 is TGTGCCAGCAGTAAACAGGAGAACACTGAAGCTTTCTTT. It specifies CASSKQENTEAFF.

The chain uses TRBV11-2 and TRBJ2-1; 12 positions agree with TRBD2. The CDR3 length is 15 residues. In germline, CDR1 is SGHAT, CDR2 FQNNGV. The junction had 4 bases not matched to a gene; V was cut back by 1 base and J by 9 bases. The CDR3 DNA is TGTGCCAGCAGCTTAGGACTAGCGGGAGTGGGTGAGCAGTTCTTC. Amino acid sequence: CASSLGLAGVGEQFF. The whole variable domain, filled in from reference TRBV11-2 and TRBJ2-1, reads EAGVAQSPRYKIIEKRQSVAFWCNPISGHATLYWYQQILGQGPKLLIQFQNNGVVDDSQLPKDRFSAERLKGVDSTLKIQPAKLEDSAVYLCASSLGLAGVGEQFFGPGTRLTVL.

This clone was counted a few times. The chain links TRBV30 to TRBJ1-2, with D tentatively TRBD1 (5 bases). CDR1 and CDR2 (germline): GTSNPN, SVGIG (reference sequence). Trimming removed 2 bases from V and 0 bases from J, with 10 bases in between. The CDR3 length is 14 residues. CDR3 amino acids: CAWSTGTSNYGYTF. CDR3 nucleotide sequence: TGTGCCTGGAGTACCGGGACTTCTAACTATGGCTACACCTTC. The complete variable domain, with remaining parts taken from reference TRBV30 and TRBJ1-2, reads SQTIHQWPATLVQPVGSPLSLECTVEGTSNPNLYWYRQAAGRGLQLLFYSVGIGQISSEVPQNLSASRPQDRQFILSSKKLLLSDSGFYLCAWSTGTSNYGYTFGSGTRLTVV.

The rearrangement uses TRBV6-4 and TRBJ2-1; D remains ambiguous. The CDR3 is 11 amino acids. CDR1 MRHNA and CDR2 SNTAGT come from the germline V gene. Trimming cost V 6 bases and J 5 bases, with 5 bases left between them. The CDR3 reads CASSLNNEQFF. The DNA for the CDR3 is TGTGCCAGCAGCCTTAACAATGAGCAGTTCTTC.

The V and J genes are TRBV11-1 and TRBJ2-6; tentatively, D is TRBD1 (6 bases). Germline CDR1 SGHAT, CDR2 FQDESV (reference sequence). Trimming took 4 bases from V and 0 from J, leaving 13 bases between them. This CDR3 has 17 amino acids. CDR3 sequence: CASSSRGGFSGANVLTF. As DNA, the CDR3 is TGTGCCAGCAGCTCCAGGGGTGGGTTCTCTGGGGCCAACGTCCTGACTTTC. Based on the CDR3 plus reference TRBV11-1 and TRBJ2-6, the full variable domain is EAEVAQSPRYKITEKSQAVAFWCDPISGHATLYWYRQILGQGPELLVQFQDESVVDDSQLPKDRFSAERLKGVDSTLKIQPAELGDSAMYLCASSSRGGFSGANVLTFGAGSRLTVL.

This clone was observed a single time. The chain is built from TRBV11-2 and TRBJ1-5; perhaps TRBD1 as D (5 bases). Germline CDR1 is SGHAT and CDR2 is FQNNGV. V was clipped by 5 bases and J by 3 bases, with 11 bases between them. The CDR3 is 14 residues long. The CDR3 nucleotides are TGTGCCAGCAGCCCGGGGCCGAACAATCAGCCCCAGCATTTT. Its translation: CASSPGPNNQPQHF.

This clone was detected only once. V and J are TRBV7-5 and TRBJ2-5; the table's D call TRBD2 went unverified against the DNA. TRBV7-5 is labeled a pseudogene. The CDR3 is made up of 14 amino acids. CDR3 in amino acids: CVRSLDGGQETQYF. The DNA of the CDR3 is TGTGTCAGAAGCTTAGATGGCGGGCAAGAGACCCAGTACTTC.

The chain is built from TRBV6-4 and TRBJ1-3, with D possibly being TRBD1 (5 bases). Germline CDR1 MRHNA, CDR2 SNTAGT. The V end was cut by 3 bases, the J end by 3 bases, with 15 bases between. The CDR3 spans 16 residues. For the CDR3, the DNA is TGTGCCAGCAGTGATCGAAGGGGTCTGTGTGGAAACACCATATATTTT. It codes for CASSDRRGLCGNTIYF.

V gene TRBV4-1 combines with J gene TRBJ1-5; D is possibly TRBD1 (6 bases). CDR3 length equals 14 residues. Germline V gene lookup returns CDR1 MGHRA and CDR2 YSYEKL. Trimming removed 3 bases at V and 7 bases at J, with 13 bases between. CDR3 sequence: CASSHRRGEQPQHF. CDR3 in DNA: TGCGCCAGCAGCCACCGCAGGGGTGAACAGCCCCAGCATTTT.

This clone was recorded a few times. This may stem from a read error, because a much larger clone lies one nucleotide away. The rearrangement joins TRBV4-1 to TRBJ1-2, with D perhaps TRBD1 (5 bases). The CDR3 sequence is 14 residues long. Trimming shortened V by 0 bases and J by 3 bases, and 8 bases separated the two germline ends. Germline V gene lookup returns CDR1 MGHRA and CDR2 YSYEKL. The CDR3 reads CASSQDPGHYGYTF. Here the CDR3 DNA reads TGCGCCAGCAGCCAAGATCCAGGGCACTATGGCTACACCTTC.

This clone has just one count. The chain links TRBV19 to TRBJ1-4; maybe TRBD1 (5 bases). The CDR3 sequence is 14 residues long. V was trimmed by 9 bases and J by 2 bases, leaving 13 bases between them. The germline CDR1 and CDR2 sequences are LNHDA and SQIVND (reference sequence). The CDR3 sequence is CASRWGGTNEKLFF. Here the CDR3 DNA reads TGTGCCAGCAGGTGGGGCGGCACTAATGAAAAACTGTTTTTT.

The chain employs TRBV19 and TRBJ2-2, with D maybe TRBD2 (5 bases). The CDR3 loop spans 15 amino acids. Trimming stripped 5 bases from V and 4 bases from J, with 14 bases between. Germline V gene lookup returns CDR1 LNHDA and CDR2 SQIVND (reference sequence). CDR3 sequence reads: CASSARLATTGELFF. CDR3 sequence (DNA): TGTGCCAGTAGTGCGAGATTAGCGACCACCGGGGAGCTGTTTTTT. Combining the CDR3 with reference TRBV19 and TRBJ2-2 gives the whole variable domain DGGITQSPKYLFRKEGQNVTLSCEQNLNHDAMYWYRQDPGQGLRLIYYSQIVNDFQKGDIAEGYSVSREKKESFPLTVTSAQKNPTAFYLCASSARLATTGELFFGEGSRLTVL.

This chain connects TRBV7-2 to TRBJ1-2; TRBD1 is a possible D gene (6 bases). Germline CDR1 and CDR2: SGHTA and FQGNSA. V was pared by 5 bases and J by 8 bases, with 21 bases between. CDR3 length equals 15 residues. Here the CDR3 DNA reads TGTGCCAGCAGCCCACAAAGGGACACCTACCAAGGCTACACCTTC. This codes for CASSPQRDTYQGYTF.

The CDR3 DNA follows: TGTGCCAGCATCCGGCGGGGAACCACCGGGGAGCTGTTTTTT. It translates to CASIRRGTTGELFF. The V call is TRBV7-8, the J call TRBJ2-2, with a tentative D call TRBD2 (6 bases). The CDR3 is 14 amino acids. V was trimmed by 7 bases and J by 4 bases, leaving 13 bases between them. Germline V CDR1 and CDR2: SGHVS, FQNEAQ.

This clone appeared a single time. With only one base between it and a far larger clone, this is likely a read error. Other nucleotide sequences in the sample specify the same CDR3. CDR3 sequence reads: CASSLATSGYNEQFF. CDR3 coding DNA: TGCGCCAGCAGCTTGGCCACTAGCGGCTACAATGAGCAGTTCTTC. The V and J genes are TRBV5-1 and TRBJ2-1, with 8 bases that match TRBD2. The germline gives CDR1 SGHRS, CDR2 YFSETQ. V was clipped by 0 bases and J by 3 bases; unmatched bases: 2. This CDR3 comprises 15 residues. Looking up the rest from reference TRBV5-1 and TRBJ2-1 gives the full variable domain: KAGVTQTPRYLIKTRGQQVTLSCSPISGHRSVSWYQQTPGQGLQFLFEYFSETQRNKGNFPGRFSGRQFSNSRSEMNVSTLELGDSALYLCASSLATSGYNEQFFGPGTRLTVL.

This clone was seen once. The rearrangement joins TRBV19 to TRBJ2-1; 9 bases fit TRBD2. CDR3 length: 14 amino acids. CDR1 LNHDA and CDR2 SQIVND come from the germline V gene (reference sequence). J was trimmed by 6 bases and V by 9 bases; bases with no gene match: 9. CDR3 protein: CASRGGGRVNEQFF. In DNA, the CDR3 is TGTGCCAGCCGCGGGGGCGGGAGGGTCAATGAGCAGTTCTTC.

Concerning this clone itself: The same CDR3 also results from other DNA sequences found in this sample. The chain links TRBV18 to TRBJ2-5, with D hard to call. The germline gives CDR1 KGHSH, CDR2 LQKENI. V was shortened by 3 bases and J by 5 bases, with 10 bases between the two germline ends. CDR3 size: 13 residues. The CDR3, as DNA: TGTGCCAGCTCACCGGGTCTGCAGGAGACCCAGTACTTC. Translated, it gives CASSPGLQETQYF.

The gene calls are TRBV5-4 and TRBJ2-2, with 15 bases that match TRBD2. The CDR3 is 17 amino acids. V lost 3 bases and J lost 7; bases outside the gene matches: 7. Per germline, CDR1 SGHNT and CDR2 YYREEE (reference sequence). CDR3 residues: CASSWGLAGGVGGELFF. The CDR3 DNA sequence: TGTGCCAGCAGCTGGGGACTAGCGGGAGGAGTAGGCGGGGAGCTGTTTTTT.

The gene calls are TRBV6-4 and TRBJ2-1; D gene unclear. V lost 1 base and J 10 bases, leaving 5 bases between the germline ends. CDR3 length equals 11 residues. Looked up from germline, CDR1 is MRHNA and CDR2 is SNTAGT. CDR3 in amino acids: CASSDFPEQFF. The CDR3, as DNA: TGTGCCAGCAGTGACTTCCCCGAGCAGTTCTTC.

The chain has TRBV27 and TRBJ1-1; 7 bases line up with TRBD1. The J segment lost 4 bases and the V segment lost 5 bases, leaving 10 bases of the junction unmatched. CDR1 MNHEY and CDR2 SMNVEV come from the germline V gene (reference sequence). The CDR3 is 15 residues long. CDR3 bases: TGTGCCAGCAGTCCGCAGGGGGGGGTCCGCACTGAAGCTTTCTTT. Translation gives CASSPQGGVRTEAFF.

This rearrangement joins TRBV28 to TRBJ1-1; 7 bases agree with TRBD1. The germline V gene has CDR1 MDHEN and CDR2 SYDVKM. The CDR3 spans 12 residues. The CDR3 loop reads CTHRGLNTEAFF. The CDR3 region has the DNA TGTACGCACAGGGGATTGAACACTGAAGCTTTCTTT.

In DNA, the CDR3 is TGCGCCAGCAGCTTGGTTTCGGGACAAGATTACGAGCAGTACTTC. This translates into CASSLVSGQDYEQYF. The chain links TRBV5-1 to TRBJ2-7; possible D gene TRBD1, 6 bases. Trimming removed 0 bases at V and 4 bases at J, with 14 bases between. The germline V gene has CDR1 SGHRS and CDR2 YFSETQ. This CDR3 comprises 15 residues.